This T cell receptor (beta chain) was captured by sequencing in a study of shared clonotypes between healthy human individuals (dated by TCRdb to the early 2020s). Background for the entire study: The cohort comprised two women and three men aged 18 to 49 years. The study deeply sequenced blood TCR repertoires of about five healthy adults to estimate repertoire size and the extent of clonotype sharing between individuals. Different laboratories and diverse techniques were used to prepare libraries and sequence TCR repertoires, to increase sequencing depth and limit assay-specific biases. Per donor, leukapheresis produced somewhere between about 0.94 and 8.9 billion PBMCs.

Findings and caveats that apply to the study as a whole: Pairwise subsampling indicated that sequencing depth was expected to affect the degree of clonotype sharing among donors. Sampling was limited to blood, and TCR repertoires in tissue likely differ from TCR repertoires in blood. Because the study included only a small number of donors, the genetic and exposure-history diversity represented was limited.

Remarks on this clone: The target of this receptor is not known. Per-base quality was not reported, and no clone a single base away is much larger than it.

TCR CDR3 regions were amplified from genomic DNA by multiplex PCR using the deep immunoSEQ assay. Extracted genomic DNA from each cell subset was distributed evenly across all wells of several immunoSEQ 96-well plates, and each plate was treated as a replicate. For unsorted PBMC, each replicate PCR was loaded with approximately 0.3 ug genomic DNA, equivalent to tens of thousands of T cell genomes. Ten immunoSEQ deep assay plates were used to sequence unsorted PBMC genomic DNA. Purified libraries were quantified with a Qubit 3.0 fluorometer, sized on a Bioanalyzer 2100, and re-quantified with the KAPA Library Quantification kit. Every immunoSEQ 96-well plate was sequenced on a separate single-read 150-cycle Illumina NextSeq 550 flow cell. From the authors' description of their analysis: The immunoSEQ output contained only junctional sequences without quality scores, so filtering could not match that applied to full-length reads. To assign V/J genes and CDR3, sequences were annotated against IMGT germline references using PyIR, a Python wrapper for IgBLAST v1.9. Reads were filtered out if the reads had weak V/J assignments (E-value above 1e-6), no CDR3, stop codons, out-of-frame junctions, or ambiguous translated residues. V3J clonotypes were defined as sequences sharing the same inferred V gene, J gene, and CDR3 amino acid sequence. Percentage overlap between repertoires was calculated by dividing the number of shared unique clonotypes by the size of the smaller repertoire. Three approaches were used to assess repertoire richness: RTK rarefaction, the Chao1 estimator, and Recon v2.1 estimates of unobserved clonotypes. In TCRdb, the immuneACCESS table is reduced to in-frame sequences with V and J assigned. These tables do not hold every clone; where another copy was compared, an unresolved V gene accounts for under half, and the others remain unexplained. From that table come the V and J calls and clone size; the DNA was used to work out D and trimming. This sample holds 450,000 to 500,000 clones; about 82% were observed only once. Of the sample, 13% falls within the top ten clones.

Healthy HIV-negative adults with no recently reported acute infections or vaccinations were included as donors. Every donor was a Caucasian adult living in Nashville, Tennessee, USA. For unsorted samples, about 90 million PBMCs were counted, and genomic DNA was extracted using the QIAamp DNA Blood Mini kit. Blood was obtained by leukapheresis, after which PBMCs were separated by Ficoll-Histopaque density gradient centrifugation and cryopreserved in liquid nitrogen vapor phase. The CDR1 and CDR2 encoded by the germline V gene are MGHRA and YSYEKL. For this chain, trimming is 4 bases at the V end and 0 bases at the J end, and the number of junction bases without a gene match is 5. The CDR3 covers 16 residues, taking in both the cysteine and the phenylalanine. Only the CDR3 region is kept as DNA, spanning 48 bases read in frame from base 1.

This TCR derives from a woman aged 40-49 years in good health. Some clones in this sample may be carry-over from other donors' samples. Rearrangement joined TRBV4-1 to TRBJ1-2; 10 central bases correspond to TRBD1. The material sequenced was PBMCs. CDR3 sequence: CASSPGQGTTNYGYTF. The nucleotide sequence is given as TGCGCCAGCAGCCCGGGACAGGGGACCACTAACTATGGCTACACCTTC.